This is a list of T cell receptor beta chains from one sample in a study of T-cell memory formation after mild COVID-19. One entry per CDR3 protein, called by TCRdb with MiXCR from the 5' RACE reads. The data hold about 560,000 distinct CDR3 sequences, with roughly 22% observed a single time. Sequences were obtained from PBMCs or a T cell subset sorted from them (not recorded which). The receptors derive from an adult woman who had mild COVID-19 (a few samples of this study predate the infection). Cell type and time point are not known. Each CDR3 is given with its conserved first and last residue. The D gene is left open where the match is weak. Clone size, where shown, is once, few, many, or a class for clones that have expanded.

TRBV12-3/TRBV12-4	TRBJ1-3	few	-	TGTGCCAGCAGCCTAGACCGAAACACCATATATTTT	CASSLDRNTIYF
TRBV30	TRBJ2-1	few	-	TGTGCCTGGAGTTCTGGCAGACTTCGGACCTTTAACATCAATGAGCAGTTCTTC	CAWSSGRLRTFNINEQFF
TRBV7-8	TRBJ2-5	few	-	TGTGCCAGCAGCTTAGATCGGCACCCACCCGGATCCCAAGAGACCCAGTACTTC	CASSLDRHPPGSQETQYF
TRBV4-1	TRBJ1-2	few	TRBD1	TGCGCCAGCAGCACGACAGGGGTAGATGGCTACACCTTC	CASSTTGVDGYTF
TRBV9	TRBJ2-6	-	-	TGTGCCAGCAGCCGGACGTCGGGGGCCAACGTCCTGACTTTC	CASSRTSGANVLTF
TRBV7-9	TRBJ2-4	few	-	TGTGCCAGCAGCAAACCGGGGGTCGGGAGAAAGTACTTC	CASSKPGVGRKYF
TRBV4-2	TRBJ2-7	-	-	TGTGCCAGCAGCCGGGACTTATCCTACGAGCAGTACTTC	CASSRDLSYEQYF
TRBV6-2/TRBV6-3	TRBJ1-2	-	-	TGTGCCAGCAGTTACTCGAAGCAGGAGCCCTATGGCTACACCTTC	CASSYSKQEPYGYTF
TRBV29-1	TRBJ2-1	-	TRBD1	TGCAGCGTTGCGGGGCCCACAGGGGTCAATGAGCAGTTCTTC	CSVAGPTGVNEQFF
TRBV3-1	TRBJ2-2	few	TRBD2	TGTGCCAGCAGCACCGGACTAGCGGGAGACACCGGGGAGCTGTTTTTT	CASSTGLAGDTGELFF
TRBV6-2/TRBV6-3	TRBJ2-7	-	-	TGTGCCAGCAGTTACCCAGGGACTTTTACGTACGAGCAGTACTTC	CASSYPGTFTYEQYF
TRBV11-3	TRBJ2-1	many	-	TGTGCCAGCAGCCCCAGGGGCGGGAGTAGGAATGAGCAGTTCTTC	CASSPRGGSRNEQFF
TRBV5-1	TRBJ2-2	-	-	TGCGCCAGCTGCTCAACATTGAACACCGGGGAGCTGTTTTTT	CASCSTLNTGELFF